A selection of T cell receptor beta chains follows, all from one sample in a study of yellow fever vaccine responses in identical twins. Each CDR3 protein gets one entry after TCRdb re-called the RT-PCR reads with MiXCR. The sample has about 17,000 distinct CDR3 sequences; less than 75% are singletons. The source was T cells from blood (PBMCs), unsorted or a sorted subset (not recorded which), collected before or after yellow fever vaccination (not recorded which). The receptors come from a woman between 18 and 29 years old who received the yellow fever vaccine. The conserved cysteine and the conserved F or W are not part of the CDR3 here. A D gene is named only where the DNA matches it firmly. The size entry is marked missing in some rows and otherwise reads once, few, many or a size class.

>TRBV7-9|TRBJ2-2|NA|TRBD2
ASSGRTSVVDGELF
>TRBV11-3|TRBJ2-1|NA|NA
ASSSRTGYNEQF
>TRBV5-1|TRBJ2-3|once|NA
ASSLPSTDTQY
>TRBV28|TRBJ2-1|NA|NA
ASSLSAGAIEQF
>TRBV4-2|TRBJ2-1|NA|NA
ASSPAGIGSHEQF
>TRBV7-9|TRBJ2-7|NA|NA
ASSPSGYEQY
>TRBV10-3|TRBJ1-2|NA|NA
AIRVGQSERADT
>TRBV29-1|TRBJ1-1|NA|NA
SVRTVNTEAF
>TRBV10-1|TRBJ1-1|NA|NA
ASSYGQNTEAF
>TRBV29-1|TRBJ2-7|NA|NA
SVVKGQLSYEQY
>TRBV12-3/TRBV12-4|TRBJ2-3|NA|TRBD1
ASSLGMGQFAQRQSTDTQY
>TRBV20-1|TRBJ2-1|few|TRBD2
SASSPGTSRDNEQF
>TRBV11-3|TRBJ2-1|NA|NA
ASSLDWQLNEQF
>TRBV29-1|TRBJ2-2|NA|TRBD1
SVLRQGLNTGELF
>TRBV6-5|TRBJ1-1|NA|TRBD1
ASRYRGRETEAF
>TRBV11-3|TRBJ1-2|few|TRBD1
ASSFPTLHGQGSYGYT
>TRBV18|TRBJ2-5|NA|NA
ASSPVLQGKQETQY
>TRBV20-1|TRBJ2-3|NA|TRBD2
SARLAPGDTQY
>TRBV28|TRBJ2-4|NA|TRBD1
ASSPPGQKNIQY
>TRBV12-5|TRBJ1-1|few|NA
ASGLGQGNAF
>TRBV4-2|TRBJ2-2|few|TRBD2
ASSPRTSGGLRELF
>TRBV4-1|TRBJ2-1|NA|NA
ASSLSRRGSGSYNEQF
>TRBV2|TRBJ2-3|NA|NA
ASREELAYTDTQY
>TRBV18|TRBJ2-1|once|TRBD2
ASSALLAGGNNEQF
>TRBV19|TRBJ2-1|NA|NA
ASHVTHDRHEQF
>TRBV19|TRBJ1-1|NA|NA
ASSIALVQGNTEAF
>TRBV7-9|TRBJ2-1|NA|NA
ASTAGQIYNEQF
>TRBV18|TRBJ2-1|NA|NA
ASLNTGTSGFGQF
>TRBV14|NA|NA|TRBD1
ASSQAFRDRTNNEQY
>TRBV29-1|TRBJ1-1|NA|NA
SGSGARNTEAF
>TRBV10-1|TRBJ1-4|NA|NA
ASSQGTNEKLF
>TRBV29-1|TRBJ1-2|NA|NA
SVDPVESNYGYT
>TRBV29-1|TRBJ2-3|NA|NA
TLTQGGGLTSTDTQY
>TRBV7-9|TRBJ2-1|NA|NA
ASSLVAGRNEQF
>TRBV7-7|TRBJ2-1|NA|TRBD2
ASSLAGGPFNEQF
>TRBV27|TRBJ2-7|NA|NA
ASSQKASQGTYSYEQY
>TRBV28|TRBJ1-2|NA|TRBD1
ASSLPGTGHHYGYT
>TRBV20-1|TRBJ2-5|NA|NA
SARSATRETQY
>TRBV20-1|TRBJ2-5|NA|TRBD1
SAKREGAARQTQY
>TRBV2|TRBJ1-2|NA|NA
ASSGGAYYGYT
>TRBV5-1|TRBJ1-3|once|TRBD1
ASSTGQGGNTIY
>TRBV12-3/TRBV12-4|TRBJ2-3|NA|NA
ASSLPIPTDTQY
>TRBV12-3/TRBV12-4|TRBJ2-4|few|NA
ASSPEVAKNIQY
>TRBV19|TRBJ2-1|NA|NA
ASSIDLLGGRFNEQF
>TRBV10-3|TRBJ1-2|NA|TRBD1
AITGQPNYGYT
>TRBV10-3|TRBJ2-7|few|NA
AITNTRYEQY
>TRBV10-1|TRBJ2-5|NA|NA
ASSSGGSGEETQY
>TRBV5-1|TRBJ2-1|NA|TRBD2
ASSWDQTSGEQF
>TRBV15|TRBJ2-3|few|NA
ATSQDRGTQY
>TRBV12-3/TRBV12-4|TRBJ1-2|NA|NA
ASSLGTNYGYT
>TRBV2|TRBJ2-3|NA|NA
ASSVQASTDTQY
>TRBV20-1|TRBJ1-2|once|NA
SAMRQGNYGYT